These 2 T cell receptor beta chains were sequenced from one sample in a study of blood T cell repertoires in COVID-19. Assay: immunoSEQ multiplex PCR; the TCRdb copy retains only in-frame clones and omits some. The table includes roughly 50,000 clones, over 75% detected once. Sequencing used peripheral blood. The receptors were sampled from a woman aged 60 to 75 with active COVID-19.

This clone was found once. The chain combines TRBV27 with TRBJ1-3; D ambiguous. The CDR3 runs to 14 residues. Germline V gives CDR1 MNHEY, CDR2 SMNVEV (reference sequence). The V gene lost 5 bases and the J gene lost 2 bases, with 10 bases spanning the gap. The CDR3 sequence: CASSRYLPGNTIYF. The CDR3 coding sequence is TGTGCCAGCAGTCGCTACCTCCCTGGAAACACCATATATTTT.

In its sample, this clone was seen once. The rearrangement uses TRBV7-9 and TRBJ2-5; D uncertain. Trimming cost V 2 bases and J 4 bases, with 5 bases left between them. The V gene's germline CDR1 is SEHNR and CDR2 FQNEAQ (reference sequence). CDR3 size: 12 residues. The CDR3, as DNA: TGTGCCAGCAGCTTATCGCGAGAGACCCAGTACTTC. Protein product: CASSLSRETQYF.